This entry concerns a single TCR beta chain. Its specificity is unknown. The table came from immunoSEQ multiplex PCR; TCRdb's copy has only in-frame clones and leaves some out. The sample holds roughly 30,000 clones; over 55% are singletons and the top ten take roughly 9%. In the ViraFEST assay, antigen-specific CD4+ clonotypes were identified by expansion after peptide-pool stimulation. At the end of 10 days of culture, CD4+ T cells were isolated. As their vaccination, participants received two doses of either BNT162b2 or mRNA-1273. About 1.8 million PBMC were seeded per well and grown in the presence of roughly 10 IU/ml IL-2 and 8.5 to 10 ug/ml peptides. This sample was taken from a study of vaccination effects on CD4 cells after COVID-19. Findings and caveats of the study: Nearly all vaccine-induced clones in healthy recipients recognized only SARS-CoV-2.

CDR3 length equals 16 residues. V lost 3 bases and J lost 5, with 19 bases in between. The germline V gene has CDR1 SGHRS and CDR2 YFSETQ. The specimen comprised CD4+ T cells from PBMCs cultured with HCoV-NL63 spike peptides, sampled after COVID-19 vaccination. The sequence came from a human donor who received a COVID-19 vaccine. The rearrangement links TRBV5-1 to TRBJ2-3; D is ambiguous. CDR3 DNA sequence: TGCGCCAGCAGCTCCGGAAATCCCCCCCCGGGAGATACGCAGTATTTT. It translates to CASSSGNPPPGDTQYF.